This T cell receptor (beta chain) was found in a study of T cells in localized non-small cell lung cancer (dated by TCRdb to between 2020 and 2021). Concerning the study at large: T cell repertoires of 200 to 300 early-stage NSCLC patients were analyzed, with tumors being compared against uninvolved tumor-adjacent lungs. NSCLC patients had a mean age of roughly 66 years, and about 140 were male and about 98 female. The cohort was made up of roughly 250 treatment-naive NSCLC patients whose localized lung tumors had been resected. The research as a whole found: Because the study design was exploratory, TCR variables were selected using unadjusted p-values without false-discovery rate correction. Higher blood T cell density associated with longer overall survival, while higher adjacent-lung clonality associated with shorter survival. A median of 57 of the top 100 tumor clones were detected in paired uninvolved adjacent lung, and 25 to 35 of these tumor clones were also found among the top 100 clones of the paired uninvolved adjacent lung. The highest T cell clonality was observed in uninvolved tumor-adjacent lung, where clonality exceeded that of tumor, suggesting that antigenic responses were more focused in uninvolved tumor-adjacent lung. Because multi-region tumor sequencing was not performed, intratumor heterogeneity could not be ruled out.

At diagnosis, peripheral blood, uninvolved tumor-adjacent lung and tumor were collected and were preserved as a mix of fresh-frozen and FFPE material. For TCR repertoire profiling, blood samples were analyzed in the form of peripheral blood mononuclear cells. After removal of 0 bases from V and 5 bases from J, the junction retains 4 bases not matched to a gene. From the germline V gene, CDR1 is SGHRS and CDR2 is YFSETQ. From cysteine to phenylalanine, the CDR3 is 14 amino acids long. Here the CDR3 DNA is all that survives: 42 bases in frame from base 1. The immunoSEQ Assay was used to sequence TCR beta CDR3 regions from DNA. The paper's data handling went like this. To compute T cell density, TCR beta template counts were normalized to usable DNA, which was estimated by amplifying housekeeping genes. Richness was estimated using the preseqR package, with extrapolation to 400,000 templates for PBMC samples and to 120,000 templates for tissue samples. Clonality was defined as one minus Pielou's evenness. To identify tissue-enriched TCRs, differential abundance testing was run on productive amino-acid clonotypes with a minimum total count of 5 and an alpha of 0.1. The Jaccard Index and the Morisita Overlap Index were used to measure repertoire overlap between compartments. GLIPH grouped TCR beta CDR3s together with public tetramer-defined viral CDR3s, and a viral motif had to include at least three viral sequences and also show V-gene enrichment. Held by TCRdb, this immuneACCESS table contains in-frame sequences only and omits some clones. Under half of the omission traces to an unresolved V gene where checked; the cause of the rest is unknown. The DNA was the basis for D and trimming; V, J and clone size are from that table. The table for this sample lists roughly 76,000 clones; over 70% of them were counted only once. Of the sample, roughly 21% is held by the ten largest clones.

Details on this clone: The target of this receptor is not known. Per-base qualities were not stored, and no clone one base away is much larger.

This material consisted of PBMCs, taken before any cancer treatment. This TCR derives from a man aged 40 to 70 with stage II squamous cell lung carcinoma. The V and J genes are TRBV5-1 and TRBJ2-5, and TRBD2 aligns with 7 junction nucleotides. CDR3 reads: CASSLAGRAETQYF. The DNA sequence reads TGCGCCAGCAGCTTGGCGGGGAGGGCCGAGACCCAGTACTTC.